These 5 T cell receptor beta chains were sequenced from one sample in a study of Ad26.COV2.S vaccination and SARS-CoV-2 variants. The method was immunoSEQ multiplex PCR; TCRdb's version includes in-frame clones alone and lacks a portion of them. The sample has approximately 300,000 clones, just over 85% seen once. Treatment defined: roughly 20 received Ad26.COV2.S at low or high dose, single or two shots; several received placebo; per-sample allocation not given. Repertoires come from day 63 after the first vaccine or placebo injection. The sequences come from peripheral blood, collected in a trial of Ad26.COV2.S vaccine versus placebo. The source is a person between 18 and 60 years old who received the Ad26.COV2.S COVID-19 vaccine or a placebo.

The chain carries TRBV5-1 and TRBJ1-4; 11 nucleotides match TRBD1. V gave up 2 bases and J gave up 7 bases; unmatched junction bases: 7. Germline assignment: CDR1 SGHRS and CDR2 YFSETQ. The length of the CDR3 is 16 residues. The CDR3 spells CASSLGTGGLGEKLFF. The CDR3 DNA follows: TGCGCCAGCAGCTTAGGGACAGGGGGTTTAGGTGAAAAACTGTTTTTT.

The gene calls are TRBV30 and TRBJ2-1; tentatively, D is TRBD2 (6 bases). Germline V gives CDR1 GTSNPN, CDR2 SVGIG (reference sequence). The ends were cut back, 2 bases at V and 10 bases at J, with 15 bases in the middle. The CDR3 contains 13 residues. This CDR3 is CAWSRDAGREQFF. The DNA for the CDR3 is TGTGCCTGGAGTCGGGATGCGGGAAGAGAGCAGTTCTTC. The full variable domain, its missing parts supplied by reference TRBV30 and TRBJ2-1, is SQTIHQWPATLVQPVGSPLSLECTVEGTSNPNLYWYRQAAGRGLQLLFYSVGIGQISSEVPQNLSASRPQDRQFILSSKKLLLSDSGFYLCAWSRDAGREQFFGPGTRLTVL.

The chain links TRBV5-4 to TRBJ2-6; D is ambiguous. Germline CDR1 and CDR2: SGHNT and YYREEE (reference sequence). Trimming left V 3 bases short and J 5 bases short, with 6 bases between. The CDR3 sequence is 13 residues long. The CDR3 reads CASSSDWANVLTF. The CDR3 DNA sequence: TGTGCCAGCAGCTCCGACTGGGCCAACGTCCTGACTTTC.

This sequence joins TRBV7-9 and TRBJ2-3; D uncertain. Trimming took 7 bases from V and 1 from J, leaving 6 bases between them. The germline gives CDR1 SEHNR, CDR2 FQNEAQ (reference sequence). The CDR3 sequence is 12 residues long. CDR3 nucleotides: TGTGCCAGCACCCAACGCACAGATACGCAGTATTTT. It codes for CASTQRTDTQYF. The whole variable domain, remainder taken from reference TRBV7-9 and TRBJ2-3, is DTGVSQNPRHKITKRGQNVTFRCDPISEHNRLYWYRQTLGQGPEFLTYFQNEAQLEKSRLLSDRFSAERPKGSFSTLEIQRTEQGDSAMYLCASTQRTDTQYFGPGTRLTVL.

This clone was seen only a few times. V gene TRBV12-3 or TRBV12-4 combines with J gene TRBJ1-3; D is perhaps TRBD1 (5 bases). This CDR3 region has 11 residues. Trimming removed 3 bases from V and 15 bases from J, with 12 bases in between. The CDR3 spells CASSLRGAGYF. The CDR3 region has the DNA TGTGCCAGCAGTTTGAGGGGTGCGGGATATTTT.